These T cell receptor beta chains were read from a single sample in a study of blood T cell repertoires in COVID-19. Here immunoSEQ multiplex PCR was the method, and the copy in TCRdb shows in-frame clones only, minus some. The sample includes 25,000 to 30,000 clones, 72% of them seen just once. Material: peripheral blood. The receptors shown here come from a boy aged 2 to 9 with active or convalescent COVID-19. The CDR3 runs from the conserved cysteine through the conserved F or W. A D gene is named only where the DNA matches it firmly. Size is omitted from some rows. Given values are once, few, many or a class for expanded clones.

j_call,v_call,clone_size,d_call,cdr3_aa,cdr3_nt
TRBJ1-4,TRBV6-5,few,.,CASRAFGETNEKLFF,TGTGCCAGCAGGGCATTCGGGGAAACTAATGAAAAACTGTTTTTT
TRBJ2-4,TRBV28,once,TRBD2,CASSPLASGRVGAKNIQYF,TGTGCCAGCAGTCCTCTGGCTAGCGGGAGAGTAGGAGCCAAAAACATTCAGTACTTC
TRBJ2-1,TRBV4-1,.,.,CASSQEGAGRNEQFF,TGCGCCAGCAGCCAGGAAGGGGCAGGGCGAAATGAGCAGTTCTTC
TRBJ2-3,TRBV11-2,.,.,CASVPGRGASTDTQYF,TGTGCCAGCGTCCCGGGTCGCGGGGCTTCCACAGATACGCAGTATTTT
TRBJ1-5,TRBV19,.,TRBD1,CASSGTGGQPQHF,TGTGCCAGTAGTGGGACAGGGGGTCAGCCCCAGCATTTT
TRBJ2-7,TRBV20-1,.,.,CSARGVVEQYF,TGCAGTGCTAGGGGAGTCGTCGAGCAGTACTTC
TRBJ2-2,TRBV5-6,few,.,CASSPERRSTGELFF,TGTGCCAGCAGCCCAGAGCGGAGGTCGACCGGGGAGCTGTTTTTT
TRBJ2-1,TRBV12-5,.,TRBD2,CASGLVSLAGGIPSGNEQFF,TGTGCTAGTGGTTTGGTCTCACTAGCGGGAGGTATACCGTCGGGAAATGAGCAGTTCTTC
TRBJ1-2,TRBV19,.,.,CASNPGNNYGYTF,TGTGCCAGTAACCCCGGTAATAACTATGGCTACACCTTC
TRBJ2-1,TRBV4-1,.,.,CASSQDAASGYYNEQFF,TGCGCCAGCAGCCAAGATGCCGCCAGCGGGTATTACAATGAGCAGTTCTTC
TRBJ1-1,TRBV5-5,.,.,CASSLSAGGLRTSVNTEAFF,TGTGCCAGCAGCTTGAGTGCAGGCGGGCTAAGGACCTCCGTGAACACTGAAGCTTTCTTT
TRBJ2-3,TRBV6-5,.,.,CASSYEGGTRTDTQYF,TGTGCCAGCAGTTACGAGGGCGGGACCCGCACAGATACGCAGTATTTT
TRBJ2-2,TRBV30,few,TRBD2,CAWVGGLAGPTGELFF,TGTGCCTGGGTGGGAGGACTAGCGGGACCCACCGGGGAGCTGTTTTTT
TRBJ2-7,TRBV9,.,TRBD2,CASSVGTSITYEQYF,TGTGCCAGCAGCGTAGGGACTAGCATAACCTACGAGCAGTACTTC
TRBJ1-6,TRBV5-1,.,.,CASARDLENSPLHF,TGCGCCAGCGCGCGGGACCTCGAGAATTCACCCCTCCACTTT
TRBJ2-5,TRBV9,.,.,CASSPDGSGLETQYF,TGTGCCAGCAGCCCAGATGGGTCTGGACTAGAGACCCAGTACTTC
TRBJ1-4,TRBV28,.,.,CASSPSQRNNEKLFF,TGTGCCAGCAGCCCAAGCCAAAGAAATAATGAAAAACTGTTTTTT
TRBJ2-7,TRBV3-1/TRBV3-2,.,TRBD2,CASSHAARLAASYEQYF,TGTGCCAGCAGCCACGCGGCTAGGCTAGCGGCCTCCTACGAGCAGTACTTC
TRBJ2-7,TRBV27,.,TRBD1,CASSRTPRDRGYEQYF,TGTGCCAGCAGCAGAACCCCCCGGGACAGGGGCTACGAGCAGTACTTC
TRBJ2-5,TRBV29-1,.,.,CSVGGEETQYF,TGCAGCGTTGGGGGGGAAGAGACCCAGTACTTC
TRBJ2-3,TRBV29-1,.,TRBD2,CSVDVTGGLYTQYF,TGCAGCGTTGACGTAACGGGGGGGCTGTATACGCAGTATTTT
TRBJ1-1,TRBV29-1,once,.,CSVEDWGRGQRTEAFF,TGCAGCGTTGAAGATTGGGGGCGGGGGCAAAGGACTGAAGCTTTCTTT
TRBJ2-1,TRBV28,.,TRBD2,CASRPLAGLIDEQFF,TGTGCCAGCAGACCCCTAGCGGGCCTCATAGATGAGCAGTTCTTC
TRBJ2-1,TRBV5-1,.,.,CASSREGAISSYNEQFF,TGCGCCAGCAGCCGGGAGGGGGCGATCAGCTCCTACAATGAGCAGTTCTTC